These T cell receptor beta chains were read from a single sample in a study of regulatory T cells in long-lasting Graves disease. TCRdb called the multiplex PCR reads again in MiXCR, with one record for every CDR3 protein. The sample holds around 480,000 distinct CDR3 sequences; roughly 16% are singletons and the top ten take around 25%. The same specimen was also included in a second study, on T cells in Graves' hyperthyroidism and ophthalmopathy.

This specimen was peripheral blood mononuclear cells (PBMCs), taken at new diagnosis, from a patient treated with antithyroid drugs. The source of these receptors is a woman aged 35 to 60 with Graves disease. CDR3s include the opening cysteine and the closing phenylalanine or tryptophan. D genes are given only for firm matches.

CDR3	D	J	V
CASSQGLLTQYF	NA	TRBJ2-3	TRBV14
CASSLTGVEQYF	TRBD1	TRBJ2-7	TRBV12-3/TRBV12-4
CASMRAVDNSPLHF	NA	TRBJ1-6	TRBV12-3/TRBV12-4
CASIAEAYNEQFF	NA	TRBJ2-1	TRBV2
CATSSDRESETQYF	TRBD1	TRBJ2-5	TRBV15
CASSLENRFYNSPLHF	NA	TRBJ1-6	TRBV11-2
CASSASTGAGTDTQYF	TRBD1	TRBJ2-3	TRBV7-3
CASTSGGPRDTQYF	TRBD2	TRBJ2-3	TRBV2
CASSLAGGAKDGYTF	NA	TRBJ1-2	TRBV7-2
CASSGGTGPYNEQFF	TRBD1	TRBJ2-1	TRBV9
CASSEGGGGNFGYTF	TRBD1	TRBJ1-2	TRBV2
CASSQDTGNNYEQYF	NA	TRBJ2-7	TRBV14
CASSIARDRGYSGANVLTF	TRBD1	TRBJ2-6	TRBV19
CASVGRATEAFF	NA	TRBJ1-1	TRBV6-1
CSASLAQGETEAFF	NA	TRBJ1-1	TRBV20-1
CASSPRGRDSGYNEQFF	TRBD1	TRBJ2-1	TRBV7-9
CASRSGQNTGELFF	NA	TRBJ2-2	TRBV2
CAKKEGLVTEAFF	NA	TRBJ1-1	TRBV2
CASRRASDNSPLHF	NA	TRBJ1-6	TRBV5-1
CAISEGQGLHEQYF	TRBD1	TRBJ2-7	TRBV10-3
CASSPEAGRLNTEAFF	NA	TRBJ1-1	TRBV13
CASTHNGYTEAFF	NA	TRBJ1-1	TRBV6-1
CASSLTGTSGEQYF	TRBD2	TRBJ2-7	TRBV2
CASSLTPGLGRELFF	NA	TRBJ2-2	TRBV7-3
CASSQDSRYEQYF	NA	TRBJ2-7	TRBV4-1
CSADSGSLGGTQYF	NA	TRBJ2-5	TRBV20-1
CASSSAEGAKRFF	NA	TRBJ1-4	TRBV6-2/TRBV6-3
CASSLLSGANIGQFF	TRBD2	TRBJ2-1	TRBV7-8
CASSGTRTYNSPLHF	NA	TRBJ1-6	TRBV25-1
CASSLRSVGAGDGGDF	TRBD2	TRBJ2-1	TRBV5-4
CASSPRTDLNSPLHF	NA	TRBJ1-6	TRBV6-1
CASTPGGNSNQPQRF	NA	TRBJ1-5	TRBV12-3/TRBV12-4
CASSMSSYSYEQYF	NA	TRBJ2-7	TRBV19
CASSEAQGRNSPLHF	NA	TRBJ1-6	TRBV2
CASSHLGDYGYTF	NA	TRBJ1-2	TRBV4-1
CASRQSGGASEQYF	TRBD2	TRBJ2-7	TRBV2
CASIKLTRPGPEAFF	NA	TRBJ1-1	TRBV6-2/TRBV6-3
CSVGTLYEQYF	NA	TRBJ2-7	TRBV29-1
CASSFSGGSLNEQFF	TRBD2	TRBJ2-1	TRBV7-3
CASSEARMANYGYTF	NA	TRBJ1-2	TRBV2
CASRLQGYTEAFF	TRBD1	TRBJ1-1	TRBV6-1
CASSNYRNTEAFF	NA	TRBJ1-1	TRBV6-5
CASSRDGKYEQYF	NA	TRBJ2-7	TRBV12-3/TRBV12-4
CASSPGALNEQFF	NA	TRBJ2-1	TRBV5-1
CASSLGGATNYGYTF	NA	TRBJ1-2	TRBV12-3/TRBV12-4
CSSFPRDRGSGAQYF	TRBD1	TRBJ2-5	TRBV20-1
CASSQGTGLNTEAFF	TRBD1	TRBJ1-1	TRBV3-1
CATSHGTGNTEAFF	TRBD1	TRBJ1-1	TRBV10-3
CASRTGMNTEAFF	TRBD1	TRBJ1-1	TRBV12-3/TRBV12-4